One and the same sample provided the 24 T cell receptor beta chains below, sequenced in a study of early T cells in non-severe SARS-CoV-2 infection. Each CDR3 protein is one row after TCRdb ran MiXCR on the 5' RACE reads. This sample has some 96,000 distinct CDR3 sequences, with roughly 13% found just once. Sequencing was performed on whole blood. The receptors were sampled from an adult who was a healthcare worker with PCR-confirmed SARS-CoV-2 infection or an uninfected control (not recorded which).

In this sample, this clonotype turned up many times. The chain recombines TRBV19 with TRBJ2-2; 9 nucleotides agree with TRBD1. In germline, CDR1 is LNHDA, CDR2 SQIVND (reference sequence). V lost 5 bases, J lost 4 bases, and 11 bases stayed unmatched. The CDR3 contains 17 residues. CDR3 DNA sequence: TGTGCCAGTAGTTGGGTCAGGGACAGGGCGACCACCGGGGAGCTGTTTTTT. The encoded protein is CASSWVRDRATTGELFF.

This clonotype has at least ten counts. J is TRBJ1-5 and V is TRBV20-1; 7 positions match TRBD1. Germline CDR1 is DFQATT and CDR2 is SNEGSKA (reference sequence). This CDR3 is built from 15 residues. After removal of 3 bases from V and 1 base from J, the junction contained 6 bases not matched to a gene. CDR3 protein: CSASRGLESNQPQHF. The CDR3 DNA follows: TGCAGTGCTAGCAGGGGGTTGGAAAGCAATCAGCCCCAGCATTTT.

A word on this clonotype: The junction departs from the called germline gene at one end, perhaps through a read error. The chain is built from TRBV3-1 and TRBJ2-3; a possible D gene is TRBD2 (7 bases). The CDR3 has 16 residues. Germline V gene sequence: CDR1 LGHDT, CDR2 YNNKEL (reference sequence). DNA for the CDR3: TGTGTCAGCAGCCAAGATGCCCCGGGGGGCTTGGATACGCAGTATTTT. It encodes CVSSQDAPGGLDTQYF.

The CDR3 region is CASSLGEGTEAFF. CDR3 DNA sequence: TGTGCCAGCAGCTTAGGGGAGGGCACTGAAGCTTTCTTT. This chain connects TRBV7-6 to TRBJ1-1; D gene uncertain. The V gene lost 1 base and the J gene lost 4 bases, with 7 bases spanning the gap. The CDR3 loop spans 13 amino acids. Looked up from germline, CDR1 is SGHVS and CDR2 is FNYEAQ.

This clonotype was found once. V and J are TRBV29-1 and TRBJ2-7; 9 nucleotides line up with TRBD2. Germline V gene lookup returns CDR1 SQVTM and CDR2 ANQGSEA. The CDR3 has 12 amino acids. V lost 5 bases and J lost 6; bases outside the gene matches: 5. CDR3 sequence: CSVRVSGGEQYF. The CDR3 bases are TGCAGCGTTCGGGTTAGCGGGGGCGAGCAGTACTTC.

This clonotype was seen repeatedly, ten times or more. The chain uses TRBV4-2 and TRBJ1-4, with TRBD1 matching over 8 bases. The length of the CDR3 is 16 residues. V shed 2 bases, J shed 8 bases, and the junction held 10 bases outside the gene matches. The germline V gene has CDR1 LGHNA and CDR2 YNFKEQ. The CDR3 region has the DNA TGTGCCAGCAGCCAATATGAACGACAGGGGACAGAAAAACTGTTTTTT. Encoded protein: CASSQYERQGTEKLFF.

There are many counts of this clonotype. This chain joins TRBV19 and TRBJ1-5; perhaps TRBD1 as D (6 bases). V was cut by 5 bases and J by 2 bases, with 13 bases left in between. This CDR3 spans 15 amino acids. Germline assignment: CDR1 LNHDA and CDR2 SQIVND (reference sequence). The CDR3 loop is CASSLRGGGNQPQHF. CDR3 sequence (DNA): TGTGCCAGTAGTCTGAGGGGGGGTGGCAATCAGCCCCAGCATTTT.

The chain joins TRBV29-1 to TRBJ1-1; 8 nucleotides line up with TRBD1. The CDR3 sequence is 13 residues long. V was pared by 7 bases and J by 1 base, with 5 bases of the junction left unmatched. Per germline, CDR1 SQVTM and CDR2 ANQGSEA. CDR3 sequence: CSAGQGPNTEAFF. The CDR3 nucleotides read TGCAGCGCTGGACAGGGCCCGAACACTGAAGCTTTCTTT. The full variable domain, its missing parts supplied by reference TRBV29-1 and TRBJ1-1, is SAVISQKPSRDICQRGTSLTIQCQVDSQVTMMFWYRQQPGQSLTLIATANQGSEATYESGFVIDKFPISRPNLTFSTLTVSNMSPEDSSIYLCSAGQGPNTEAFFGQGTRLTVV.

The V and J genes are TRBV28 and TRBJ1-2; D is undetermined. V lost 6 bases and J lost 8, with 25 bases in between. The CDR3 spans 16 residues. Germline CDR1 and CDR2: MDHEN and SYDVKM. The CDR3: CASSLGRLTAVGGYTF. The CDR3 DNA reads TGTGCCAGCAGCCTAGGACGACTAACCGCAGTTGGGGGCTACACCTTC.

The chain employs TRBV6-6 and TRBJ2-7; D not certain. From germline, CDR1 is MNHNY and CDR2 SVGAGI (reference sequence). V was cut by 5 bases and J by 5 bases, with 13 bases left in between. The CDR3 has 13 residues. DNA of the CDR3: TGTGCCAGCAGTCCCGACCCGGTACACGAGCAGTACTTC. Translated: CASSPDPVHEQYF.

This clonotype was detected ten times or more. CDR3: CASSQGRGRQVGGYTF. In DNA form, the CDR3 reads TGTGCCAGCAGCCAAGGGAGAGGACGCCAAGTCGGTGGCTACACCTTC. The genes are TRBV3-1 and TRBJ1-2; D is uncertain. CDR3 size: 16 residues. V was pared by 1 base and J by 7 bases, with 19 bases between. Germline V CDR1 and CDR2: LGHDT, YNNKEL (reference sequence).

The chain employs TRBV27 and TRBJ2-3, with D hard to call. V was shortened by 8 bases and J by 2 bases, with 11 bases between the two germline ends. From germline, CDR1 is MNHEY and CDR2 SMNVEV (reference sequence). The CDR3 runs to 13 residues. In DNA form, the CDR3 reads TGTGCCAGCCGAAGCACCCACACAGATACGCAGTATTTT. Protein sequence: CASRSTHTDTQYF.

The sample holds a few counts of this clonotype. This chain links TRBV19 with TRBJ2-2; TRBD1 aligns across 7 bases. The germline gives CDR1 LNHDA, CDR2 SQIVND (reference sequence). J was trimmed by 7 bases and V by 6 bases; bases with no gene match: 5. This CDR3 is 13 amino acids long. The CDR3 is CASRPDRVGELFF. In nucleotides, the CDR3 is TGTGCCAGTAGACCTGACAGGGTCGGGGAGCTGTTTTTT.

This clonotype was seen only a few times. The DNA for the CDR3 is TGTGCCAGCAGTAAGGCTACGAAGACGGGGGATGAAAAACTGTTTTTT. Its translation: CASSKATKTGDEKLFF. The V and J genes are TRBV7-6 and TRBJ1-4; D may be TRBD1 (5 bases). V was cut by 6 bases and J by 6 bases, with 20 bases left in between. This CDR3 region has 16 residues. Germline-derived CDR1 and CDR2 are SGHVS and FNYEAQ.

This clonotype has ten or more counts. The chain carries TRBV28 and TRBJ1-5, with 8 nucleotides matching TRBD1. The CDR3 is made up of 16 amino acids. The germline CDR1 and CDR2 sequences are MDHEN and SYDVKM. J gave up 0 bases and V 6 bases, and 7 bases lay outside the gene matches. CDR3 nucleotide sequence: TGTGCCAGCAGATCTGACAGGGGTCATAGCAATCAGCCCCAGCATTTT. As protein: CASRSDRGHSNQPQHF.

This clonotype was seen ten or more times. The chain is built from TRBV28 and TRBJ1-1, with 7 bases fitting TRBD1. CDR3 size: 14 residues. V was pared by 6 bases and J by 3 bases, with 7 bases of the junction left unmatched. Per germline, CDR1 MDHEN and CDR2 SYDVKM. The CDR3 coding sequence is TGTGCCAGCAGGGAGACAGGGAGCTACACTGAAGCTTTCTTT. As protein: CASRETGSYTEAFF.

In this sample, this clonotype turned up many times. V is TRBV7-9 and J is TRBJ1-2, with 7 bases that match TRBD1. Trimming at V came to 5 bases and at J to 0 bases, leaving 9 bases not matched to a gene. Germline V gene sequence: CDR1 SEHNR, CDR2 FQNEAQ (reference sequence). The CDR3 has 16 amino acids. CDR3 loop: CASSRTGQDPNYGYTF. In nucleotides, the CDR3 is TGTGCCAGCAGCCGAACTGGACAGGACCCTAACTATGGCTACACCTTC.

There are a few counts of this clonotype. V gene TRBV11-2 combines with J gene TRBJ1-1, with TRBD1 matching over 7 bases. This CDR3 comprises 14 residues. J lost 2 bases, V lost 7 bases, and 7 bases had no gene match. Per germline, CDR1 SGHAT and CDR2 FQNNGV. As DNA, the CDR3 is TGTGCCAGCAACTGGGGGGACAGAAACACTGAAGCTTTCTTT. Amino acids: CASNWGDRNTEAFF.

The rearrangement links TRBV6-5 to TRBJ1-2; a weak D match, TRBD1 (6 bases). Germline V gives CDR1 MNHEY, CDR2 SVGAGI. Trimming shortened V by 5 bases and J by 4 bases, and 17 bases separated the two germline ends. CDR3 length: 15 residues. The DNA of the CDR3 is TGTGCCAGCAGTCTCAGCCCAGGGGTTACCTATGGCTACACCTTC. This translates into CASSLSPGVTYGYTF.

This clonotype was observed a handful of times. The V and J genes are TRBV12-3 or TRBV12-4 and TRBJ1-5; 7 bases align to TRBD1. The J segment lost 3 bases and the V segment lost 4 bases, leaving 3 bases of the junction unmatched. There are 14 residues in the CDR3. CDR3 in amino acids: CASSWGTVNQPQHF. The DNA of the CDR3 is TGTGCCAGCAGTTGGGGGACAGTCAATCAGCCCCAGCATTTT.

The chain joins TRBV6-2 or TRBV6-3 to TRBJ1-2; no reliable D call. Trimming took off 1 base at V and 2 bases at J, with 8 bases between the two ends. The V gene's germline CDR1 is MNHEY and CDR2 SVGEGT. The CDR3 loop spans 14 amino acids. DNA of the CDR3: TGTGCCAGCAGTTACTATGGGCAGAACTATGGCTACACCTTC. This codes for CASSYYGQNYGYTF.

This clonotype was detected once. This chain uses TRBV20-1 with TRBJ2-7; D not certain. The CDR3 consists of 13 residues. V lost 2 bases, J lost 2 bases, and 10 bases lay in between. Germline loops: CDR1 DFQATT, CDR2 SNEGSKA (reference sequence). The CDR3 sequence is CSARTDFTYEQYF. The CDR3 coding sequence is TGCAGTGCTAGAACCGACTTTACCTACGAGCAGTACTTC.

The chain uses TRBV18 and TRBJ2-3; D is unresolved. Germline lookup yields CDR1 KGHSH and CDR2 LQKENI. CDR3 length: 14 residues. Trimming left V 2 bases short and J 1 base short, with 7 bases between. The CDR3 protein is CASSPKLRTDTQYF. DNA of the CDR3: TGTGCCAGCTCACCAAAGCTGCGCACAGATACGCAGTATTTT. Drawing the rest from reference TRBV18 and TRBJ2-3, the complete variable domain is NAGVMQNPRHLVRRRGQEARLRCSPMKGHSHVYWYRQLPEEGLKFMVYLQKENIIDESGMPKERFSAEFPKEGPSILRIQQVVRGDSAAYFCASSPKLRTDTQYFGPGTRLTVL.

This clonotype appeared many times. The rearrangement uses TRBV29-1 and TRBJ2-5; TRBD2 might be the D (6 bases). Trimming left V 6 bases short and J 4 bases short, with 15 bases between. Germline V gives CDR1 SQVTM, CDR2 ANQGSEA. The CDR3 consists of 13 residues. CDR3 DNA sequence: TGCAGCGTGGATACCGGAGGGAGAGAGACCCAGTACTTC. Its protein is CSVDTGGRETQYF.